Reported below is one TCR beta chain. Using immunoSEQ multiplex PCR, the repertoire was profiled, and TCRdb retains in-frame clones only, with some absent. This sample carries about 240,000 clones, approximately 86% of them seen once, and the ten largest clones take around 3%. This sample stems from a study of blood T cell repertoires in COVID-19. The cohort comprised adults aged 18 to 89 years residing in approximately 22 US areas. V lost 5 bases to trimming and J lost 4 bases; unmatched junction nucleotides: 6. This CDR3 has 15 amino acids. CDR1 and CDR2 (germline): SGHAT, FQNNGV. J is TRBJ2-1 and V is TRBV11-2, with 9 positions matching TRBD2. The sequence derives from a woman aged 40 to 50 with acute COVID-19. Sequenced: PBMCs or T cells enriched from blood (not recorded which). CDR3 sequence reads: CASSHSGSPYNEQFF. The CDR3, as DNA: TGTGCCAGCAGCCATAGCGGGAGCCCATACAATGAGCAGTTCTTC.